Listed below are T cell receptor beta chains from one sample, sequenced in a study of blood T cell repertoires in COVID-19. Sequencing was performed with immunoSEQ multiplex PCR; in TCRdb, only in-frame clones are kept and a portion is missing. In the table there are fewer than 300,000 clones, approximately 89% of which are singletons. The sample comprised peripheral blood. The source is a woman in her forties or fifties with acute or convalescent COVID-19. CDR3s include the opening cysteine and the closing phenylalanine or tryptophan. D genes are given only for firm matches. The listing skips clone size in some rows; elsewhere it reads once, few, many or a size class.

clone size: -
V gene: TRBV4-1
CDR3 length: 16
D gene: TRBD2
J gene: TRBJ2-7
CDR3 protein: CASSQDQPSGSYEQYF
CDR3 DNA: TGCGCCAGCAGCCAAGATCAGCCTAGCGGCTCCTACGAGCAGTACTTC

clone size: -
V gene: TRBV6-1
CDR3 length: 19
D gene: -
J gene: TRBJ2-5
CDR3 protein: CASSEGNGGKRLYQETQYF
CDR3 DNA: TGTGCCAGCAGTGAGGGGAACGGCGGGAAACGCTTGTACCAAGAGACCCAGTACTTC

clone size: -
V gene: TRBV5-4
CDR3 length: 14
D gene: -
J gene: TRBJ1-1
CDR3 protein: CASSLQGRNTEAFF
CDR3 DNA: TGTGCCAGCAGCCTACAGGGCAGGAACACTGAAGCTTTCTTT

clone size: -
V gene: TRBV7-2
CDR3 length: 14
D gene: -
J gene: TRBJ1-2
CDR3 protein: CASSLGAGYNGYTF
CDR3 DNA: TGTGCCAGCAGCTTAGGTGCAGGGTACAATGGCTACACCTTC

clone size: -
V gene: TRBV6-2/TRBV6-3
CDR3 length: 15
D gene: TRBD1
J gene: TRBJ2-3
CDR3 protein: CASSLDRVSTDTQYF
CDR3 DNA: TGTGCCAGCAGTCTTGACAGGGTTAGCACAGATACGCAGTATTTT

clone size: -
V gene: TRBV5-1
CDR3 length: 14
D gene: -
J gene: TRBJ1-1
CDR3 protein: CASSLVPGNTEAFF
CDR3 DNA: TGCGCCAGCAGCTTGGTGCCGGGAAACACTGAAGCTTTCTTT

clone size: -
V gene: TRBV5-1
CDR3 length: 16
D gene: -
J gene: TRBJ2-1
CDR3 protein: CASTQSPSGSYNEQFF
CDR3 DNA: TGCGCCAGCACCCAATCCCCGAGCGGCTCCTACAATGAGCAGTTCTTC

clone size: -
V gene: TRBV2
CDR3 length: 14
D gene: TRBD2
J gene: TRBJ2-5
CDR3 protein: CASREGLAGETQYF
CDR3 DNA: TGTGCCAGCAGGGAGGGACTAGCGGGAGAGACCCAGTACTTC

clone size: -
V gene: TRBV15
CDR3 length: 16
D gene: TRBD2
J gene: TRBJ2-5
CDR3 protein: CATSRGLAGDRETQYF
CDR3 DNA: TGTGCCACCAGCAGAGGACTAGCGGGAGATCGGGAGACCCAGTACTTC

clone size: -
V gene: TRBV5-1
CDR3 length: 13
D gene: -
J gene: TRBJ2-7
CDR3 protein: CASSLDRAREQYF
CDR3 DNA: TGCGCCAGCAGCTTGGACAGGGCTCGAGAGCAGTACTTC

clone size: -
V gene: TRBV11-2
CDR3 length: 13
D gene: -
J gene: TRBJ1-1
CDR3 protein: CASSPRGGAKAFF
CDR3 DNA: TGTGCCAGCAGCCCAAGAGGGGGGGCCAAAGCTTTCTTT

clone size: -
V gene: TRBV28
CDR3 length: 15
D gene: -
J gene: TRBJ2-7
CDR3 protein: CASSFPGTPSYEQYF
CDR3 DNA: TGTGCCAGCAGTTTTCCCGGGACACCGTCCTACGAGCAGTACTTC

clone size: few
V gene: TRBV30
CDR3 length: 15
D gene: TRBD1
J gene: TRBJ1-1
CDR3 protein: CAWSSGQGLRTEAFF
CDR3 DNA: TGTGCCTGGAGTTCGGGACAGGGGTTACGCACTGAAGCTTTCTTT

clone size: -
V gene: TRBV6-5
CDR3 length: 14
D gene: -
J gene: TRBJ2-3
CDR3 protein: CASSYMAGADTQYF
CDR3 DNA: TGTGCCAGCAGTTACATGGCAGGCGCCGATACGCAGTATTTT

clone size: -
V gene: TRBV9
CDR3 length: 14
D gene: -
J gene: TRBJ2-1
CDR3 protein: CASHGEWSSNEQFF
CDR3 DNA: TGTGCCAGTCACGGGGAGTGGAGCAGCAATGAGCAGTTCTTC

clone size: -
V gene: TRBV5-1
CDR3 length: 14
D gene: TRBD2
J gene: TRBJ2-7
CDR3 protein: CASSLPSGSYEQYF
CDR3 DNA: TGCGCCAGCAGTCTCCCTAGCGGGAGTTACGAGCAGTACTTC